The present entry profiles one TCR beta chain with its context. Its antigen is still unknown. The CDR3 has 15 residues. Germline lookup yields CDR1 SGHRS and CDR2 YFSETQ. Trimming removed 1 base from V and 4 bases from J; junction bases left unmatched: 7. Each of the donors had around 9 milliliters of peripheral blood drawn into EDTA-treated Vacutainer tubes. These data belong to a study of blood T cells in healthy people across ages. Study conclusions and caveats: TCR beta diversity, measured per million T cells, fell in a roughly linear way with age. Expanded clonotype changes were possibly confounded by unknown donor CMV status. Total diversity from one million sequenced T cells was likely underestimated.

Sample-barcoded 5' priming and a J-beta primer mix drove a second PCR of about 7 to 12 cycles. TCRdb passed the 5' RACE reads through MiXCR, listing each CDR3 protein once. The sample includes 850,000 to 1,000,000 distinct CDR3 sequences, 51% of them seen just once. The sample comprised blood. This sequence was found in a woman between 55 and 75 years old in good health. The J gene is TRBJ2-5, the V gene TRBV5-1; TRBD1 aligns across 7 bases. CDR3 loop: CASSLTGESGETQYF. CDR3 DNA: TGCGCCAGCAGCTTGACAGGGGAGTCGGGAGAGACCCAGTACTTC.